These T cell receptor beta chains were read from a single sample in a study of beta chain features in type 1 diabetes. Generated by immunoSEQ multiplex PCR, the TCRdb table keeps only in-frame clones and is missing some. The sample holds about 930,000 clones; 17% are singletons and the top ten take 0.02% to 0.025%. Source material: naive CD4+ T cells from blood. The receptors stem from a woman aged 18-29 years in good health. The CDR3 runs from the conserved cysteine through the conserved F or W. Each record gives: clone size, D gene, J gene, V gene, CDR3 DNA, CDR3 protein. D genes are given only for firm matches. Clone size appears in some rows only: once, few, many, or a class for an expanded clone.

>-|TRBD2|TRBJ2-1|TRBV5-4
TGTGCCAGCAGCACCTGGACTAGCGGGTTTAATGAGCAGTTCTTC
CASSTWTSGFNEQFF
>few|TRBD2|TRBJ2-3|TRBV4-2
TGTGCCAGCAGCCAAGATGTCCTAGCGGCAAGCACAGATACGCAGTATTTT
CASSQDVLAASTDTQYF
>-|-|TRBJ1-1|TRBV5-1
TGCGCCAGCAGCTTAAACCCAGGGATGAACACTGAAGCTTTCTTT
CASSLNPGMNTEAFF
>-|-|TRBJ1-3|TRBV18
TGTGTCAGCTCACCGGCAGGGTTTGGAAACACCATATATTTT
CVSSPAGFGNTIYF
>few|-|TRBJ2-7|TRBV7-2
TGTGCCAGCAGCTTTAACGGGCCTGGCGAGCAGTACTTC
CASSFNGPGEQYF
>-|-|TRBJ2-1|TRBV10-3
TGTGCCATCAGTGTGGTTGGGGATTACAATGAGCAGTTCTTC
CAISVVGDYNEQFF
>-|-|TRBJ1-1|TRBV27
TGTGCCAGCAGTTTATATGGTATTCCCCGCGCGGACCGGCCGGATGAAGCTTTCTTT
CASSLYGIPRADRPDEAFF
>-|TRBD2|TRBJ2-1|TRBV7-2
TGTGCCAGCAGTCCAACACGGGAACGACTAGCGGGAGAGTTTAATGAGCAGTTCTTC
CASSPTRERLAGEFNEQFF
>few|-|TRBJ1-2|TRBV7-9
TGTGCCAGCAGCCAGTCCGGGGGGACGGTCTATGGCTACACCTTC
CASSQSGGTVYGYTF
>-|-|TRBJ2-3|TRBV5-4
TGTGCCAGCAGCTTGGGGCGAACAGGCTCCACAGATACGCAGTATTTT
CASSLGRTGSTDTQYF
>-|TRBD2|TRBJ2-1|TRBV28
TGTGCCAGCATTAGAAGCGGGAGGGCCACTGAGCAGTTCTTC
CASIRSGRATEQFF
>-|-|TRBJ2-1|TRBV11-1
TGTGCCAGCAGCTTACAGCGCTACGGAAGTCTGAGCTCCTACAATGAGCAGTTCTTC
CASSLQRYGSLSSYNEQFF
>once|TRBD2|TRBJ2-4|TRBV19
TGTGCCAGTAGTCTAGGACTAGTGACGAACATTCAGTACTTC
CASSLGLVTNIQYF
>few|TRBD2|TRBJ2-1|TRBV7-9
TGTGCCAGCAGCCTGTTAGCGGGGAGCTACAATGAGCAGTTCTTC
CASSLLAGSYNEQFF
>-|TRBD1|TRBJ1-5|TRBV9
TGTGCCAGCAGCGCGGGACAGGGGAATCAGCCCCAGCATTTT
CASSAGQGNQPQHF
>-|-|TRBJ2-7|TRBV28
TGTGCCAGCAGGGGGGTGGTCTACGAGCAGTACTTC
CASRGVVYEQYF
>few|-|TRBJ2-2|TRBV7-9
TGTGCCAGCAGCTTATCGAAAGGGGACACCGGGGAGCTGTTTTTT
CASSLSKGDTGELFF
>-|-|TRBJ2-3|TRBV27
TGTGCCAGCAGTTTAGGGGCAGGGCAATCAGATACGCAGTATTTT
CASSLGAGQSDTQYF
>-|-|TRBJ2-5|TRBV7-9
TGTGCCAGCAGCTTAGGGGGAATGCTCGCCCAAGAGACCCAGTACTTC
CASSLGGMLAQETQYF
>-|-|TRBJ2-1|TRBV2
TGTGCCAGCAGTAAGGGCATTTGGCTGTACAATGAGCAGTTCTTC
CASSKGIWLYNEQFF
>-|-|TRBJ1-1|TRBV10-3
TGTGCCATCAGACAGGGAGCAACTGAAGCTTTCTTT
CAIRQGATEAFF
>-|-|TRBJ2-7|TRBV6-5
TGTGCCAGCAGGAGACAGTCCACCTACGAGCAGTACTTC
CASRRQSTYEQYF
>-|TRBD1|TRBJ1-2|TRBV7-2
TGTGCCAGCAGCCCTGGACAGGGAATTTATGGCTACACCTTC
CASSPGQGIYGYTF
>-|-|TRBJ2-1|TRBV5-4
TGTGCCAGCAGCTTGAGGTACGGCGCATACAATGAGCAGTTCTTC
CASSLRYGAYNEQFF
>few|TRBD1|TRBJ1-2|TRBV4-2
TGTGCCAGCAGCCAAGCCCCGGGACAGGGAGCTAACTATGGCTACACCTTC
CASSQAPGQGANYGYTF
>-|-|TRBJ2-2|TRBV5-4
TGTGCCAGCAAACGAACCCCCCTTCGTGGGAACACCGGGGAGCTGTTTTTT
CASKRTPLRGNTGELFF
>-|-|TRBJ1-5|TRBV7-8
TGTGCCAGCAGCTTAATACAGTTTAGCAATCAGCCCCAGCATTTT
CASSLIQFSNQPQHF
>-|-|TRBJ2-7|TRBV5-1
TGCGCCAGCAGCTCGGGCCAGGGCTACGAGCAGTACTTC
CASSSGQGYEQYF
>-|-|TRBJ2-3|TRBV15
TGTGCCACCAGCAGTGGGGTGACAGATACGCAGTATTTT
CATSSGVTDTQYF
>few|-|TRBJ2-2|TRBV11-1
TGTGCCAGCAGCCATCGTCTAGCCCCCGAGATCGGGGAGCTGTTTTTT
CASSHRLAPEIGELFF
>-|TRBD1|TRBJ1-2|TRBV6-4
TGTGCCAGCAGTGACTCGGTTCCAGGGGGCGCATCTTTGTCCTATGGCTACACCTTC
CASSDSVPGGASLSYGYTF
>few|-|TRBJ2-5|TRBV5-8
TGTGCCAGCAGCTTGCGACAGAAAGAGACCCAGTACTTC
CASSLRQKETQYF
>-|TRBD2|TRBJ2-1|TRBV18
TGTGCCAGCTCACCGGCGGGAGGGCCCAACAATGAGCAGTTCTTC
CASSPAGGPNNEQFF
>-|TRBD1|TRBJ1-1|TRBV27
TGTGCCAGCGGTGACAGGGGGCTCCAAGCTTTCTTT
CASGDRGLQAFF
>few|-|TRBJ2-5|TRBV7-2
TGCGCCAGCAGCCAATCCCTTATCACGGAGACCCAGTACTTC
CASSQSLITETQYF
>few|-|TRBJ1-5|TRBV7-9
TGTGCCAGCAGCTCAGGGCCGGGGCCCCAGCATTTT
CASSSGPGPQHF
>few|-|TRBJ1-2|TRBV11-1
TGTGCCAGCAGCTTATCGGCCGGGATGGGGGATAACTATGGCTACACCTTC
CASSLSAGMGDNYGYTF
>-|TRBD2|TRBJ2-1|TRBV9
TGTGCCAGTAGGAGTAGCGGGAGTAGTAACAATGAGCAGTTCTTC
CASRSSGSSNNEQFF
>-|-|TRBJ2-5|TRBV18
TGTGCCAGCTCACCAGCTCGGGGCGCCAGCGGAGAGACCCAGTACTTC
CASSPARGASGETQYF
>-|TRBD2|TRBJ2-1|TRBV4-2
TGTACCAGCAGCCAACGGGGACTAGCGGGAGGTGAGCAGTTCTTC
CTSSQRGLAGGEQFF
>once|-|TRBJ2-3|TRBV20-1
TGCAGTGCTAAAACTAGTTTTGCGCAGTATTTT
CSAKTSFAQYF
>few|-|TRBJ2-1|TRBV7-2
TGTGCCAGCAGCTTAGGGGGTCCCTCCTACAATGAGCAGTTCTTC
CASSLGGPSYNEQFF
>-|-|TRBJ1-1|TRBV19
TGTGCCAGTAGTATTCCGGGCGCCCGGAACACTGAAGCTTTCTTT
CASSIPGARNTEAFF
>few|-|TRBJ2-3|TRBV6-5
TGTGCCACTAAGAGAGGGGGAATAAGCACAGATACGCAGTATTTT
CATKRGGISTDTQYF
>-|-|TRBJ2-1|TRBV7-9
TGTGCCAGCAGCGGCGTTGCCTACAATGAGCAGTTCTTC
CASSGVAYNEQFF
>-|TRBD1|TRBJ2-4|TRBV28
TGTGCCAGCAGCTGGACAGGGGGCAGGGACATTCAGTACTTC
CASSWTGGRDIQYF
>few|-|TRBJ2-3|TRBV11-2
TGTGCCAGCAGCTACAAATCAGGGAATGTAAGGGATACGCAGTATTTT
CASSYKSGNVRDTQYF
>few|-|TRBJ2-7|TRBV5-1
TGCGCCAGCAGCTTGGGGCCCACAGGGTTTGTGAACTTC
CASSLGPTGFVNF
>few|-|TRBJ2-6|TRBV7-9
TGTGCCAGCAGCCACTTTGCTGCTGGGGCCAACGTCCTGACTTTC
CASSHFAAGANVLTF